This T cell receptor beta chain was sequenced for a study of T-cell reconstitution after alpha-beta-depleted transplantation in children. This clonotype was detected many times. TCRbeta library preparation incorporated unique molecular identifiers. TCRdb passed the PCR reads through MiXCR, listing each CDR3 protein once. The sample has a few hundred thousand distinct CDR3 sequences, 10% seen once. The sequence was obtained from a human donor who donated a stem cell graft to a child with acute lymphoblastic leukemia. The input for sequencing was PBMCs from the stem cell graft donor, taken from the stem cell graft.

The chain's CDR3 is CASSLESDGEYGYTF. DNA of the CDR3: TGCGCCAGCAGCTTGGAATCGGACGGGGAATATGGCTACACCTTC. V and J are TRBV5-1 and TRBJ1-2; the D is unclear. This CDR3 comprises 15 residues. CDR1 and CDR2 (germline): SGHRS, YFSETQ. Trimming took 0 bases from V and 5 from J, leaving 14 bases between them. Looking up the rest from reference TRBV5-1 and TRBJ1-2 gives the full variable domain: KAGVTQTPRYLIKTRGQQVTLSCSPISGHRSVSWYQQTPGQGLQFLFEYFSETQRNKGNFPGRFSGRQFSNSRSEMNVSTLELGDSALYLCASSLESDGEYGYTFGSGTRLTVV.